The T cell receptor (beta chain) described here comes from a study of vaccination and CD4 T cells after COVID-19. Across the study: Taking of post-vaccine samples occurred a median 72 days after dose two (range 14 to 241).

Described treatment: roughly ten-day PBMC culture with coronavirus spike peptide pools or control peptides (ViraFEST assay). Researchers collected the unexposed donor's CD4+ T cells before the COVID-19 pandemic (2011-2018). Sequencing of cultured CD4+ T cell DNA used the Oncomine TCR Beta short-read assay. The authors extracted genomic DNA from cultured CD4+ T cells. TCRdb recomputed calls from the PCR reads with MiXCR, one row per CDR3 protein. The sample has thousands of distinct CDR3 sequences; roughly 18% are singletons. Worth noting for this clonotype: Antigen specificity is unknown.

The V segment lost 3 bases and the J segment 6 bases; nucleotides outside the gene matches: 5. Germline V CDR1 and CDR2: SGHRS, YFSETQ. The CDR3 is 14 amino acids. The TCR originated in a human donor in good health. The chain is built from TRBV5-1 and TRBJ2-1, with 8 bases identical to TRBD2. Input material: CD4+ T cells from blood, cultured in vitro. CDR3: CASSSGGPGNEQFF. The CDR3, as DNA: TGCGCCAGCAGCTCGGGGGGGCCCGGCAATGAGCAGTTCTTC. Based on the CDR3 plus reference TRBV5-1 and TRBJ2-1, the full variable domain is KAGVTQTPRYLIKTRGQQVTLSCSPISGHRSVSWYQQTPGQGLQFLFEYFSETQRNKGNFPGRFSGRQFSNSRSEMNVSTLELGDSALYLCASSSGGPGNEQFFGPGTRLTVL.